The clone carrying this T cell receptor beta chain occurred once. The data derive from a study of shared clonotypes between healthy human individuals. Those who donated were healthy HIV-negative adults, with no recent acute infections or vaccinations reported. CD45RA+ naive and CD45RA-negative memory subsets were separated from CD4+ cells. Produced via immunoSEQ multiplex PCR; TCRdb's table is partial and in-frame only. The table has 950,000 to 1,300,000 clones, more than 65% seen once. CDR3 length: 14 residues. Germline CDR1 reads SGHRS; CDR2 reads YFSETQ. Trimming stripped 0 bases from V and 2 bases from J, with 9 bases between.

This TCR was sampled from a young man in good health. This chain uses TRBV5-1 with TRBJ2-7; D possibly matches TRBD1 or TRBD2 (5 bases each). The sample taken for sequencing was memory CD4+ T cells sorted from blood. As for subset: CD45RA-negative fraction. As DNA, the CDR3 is TGCGCCAGCAGCTTGGCGGGGCCGCCCTACGAGCAGTACTTC. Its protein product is CASSLAGPPYEQYF.